The 31 T cell receptor beta chains reported below all come from one sample, sequenced in a study of CD4 and CD8 cells across lung adenocarcinoma regions. Each CDR3 protein is one row after TCRdb ran MiXCR on the PCR reads. The data hold 5,000 to 8,000 distinct CDR3 sequences, with around 48% observed a single time. Sequenced material: CD8+ T cells from the center of a lung tumor. These receptors came from a female donor with lung adenocarcinoma. The CD4 and CD8 labels of this study may be unreliable.

This clonotype was counted at least ten times. One base away lies a much larger clone, so this may be a sequencing read error. This sequence joins TRBV7-7 and TRBJ2-1; unclear D gene. The J call may be in error: the DNA end matches TRBJ2-7 better. The CDR3 has 13 amino acids. The germline V gene has CDR1 SSHAT and CDR2 FNYEAQ (reference sequence). The CDR3 loop reads CASSAAANPEQYF. The CDR3, as DNA: TGTGCTAGCAGTGCCGCGGCGAACCCTGAGCAGTACTTC.

This clonotype is labeled as large. The V and J genes are TRBV7-6 and TRBJ2-1, with 8 bases that match TRBD2. The V gene end was trimmed by 1 base and the J gene end by 2 bases; junction bases not matched to a gene: 7. This CDR3 is 17 amino acids long. CDR1 and CDR2 (germline): SGHVS, FNYEAQ. CDR3 protein: CASSLEAGAPPYNEQFF. The CDR3, as DNA: TGTGCCAGCAGCTTAGAAGCGGGGGCCCCTCCCTACAATGAGCAGTTCTTC.

This chain uses TRBV6-1 with TRBJ2-5; tentative D call: TRBD2 (7 bases). CDR1 is MNHNS, CDR2 SASEGT, per germline. This CDR3 has 18 amino acids. V was pared by 1 base and J by 0 bases, with 18 bases between. For the CDR3, the DNA is TGTGCCAGCAGTGAAGTGGGGGGCGGGGGCCGGGACCAAGAGACCCAGTACTTC. It codes for CASSEVGGGGRDQETQYF.

The chain combines TRBV10-2 with TRBJ2-4; D remains ambiguous. The DNA end favors TRBJ2-3, so the J call may be wrong. CDR3 length: 14 amino acids. The V gene's germline CDR1 is WSHSY and CDR2 SAAADI. CDR3 sequence: CASSRAGTKNIQYF. Here the CDR3 DNA reads TGCGCCAGCAGCCGCGCCGGCACTAAAAACATTCAGTATTTT.

As for this clonotype: Its ends do not fully match the called genes, so a read error is possible. This chain connects TRBV10-2 to TRBJ2-5; 9 bases align to TRBD2. CDR1 and CDR2 (germline): WSHSY, SAAADI. The CDR3 consists of 18 residues. CDR3 region: CAGIEVGGGGGDTETQYF. The CDR3 DNA follows: TGCGCGGGCATTGAAGTGGGGGGCGGGGGGGGGGACACAGAGACGCAGTACTTC.

Within the sample, this clonotype is large. The chain combines TRBV12-5 with TRBJ2-5; TRBD2 matches 14 bases. The V gene's germline CDR1 is LGHNT and CDR2 FRNRAP. The CDR3 is made up of 18 amino acids. Germline trimming cut 6 bases from V and 2 bases from J; bases unmatched to any gene: 11. CDR3 sequence reads: CASGTGQTSGGGQETQYF. The CDR3 bases are TGTGCTAGTGGCACCGGACAGACTAGCGGGGGGGGACAAGAGACCCAGTACTTC.

With respect to this clonotype: At one of its ends the junction is not consistent with the germline gene, which may arise from a read error. This chain connects TRBV7-2 to TRBJ2-5, with no clear D. Per the germline V gene, CDR1 is SGHTA and CDR2 is FQGNSA. The CDR3 spans 12 residues. Here the CDR3 reads CASSAAAATQHF. DNA for the CDR3: TGTGCCAGCAGCGCCGCGGCAGCGACCCAACACTTC. The full variable domain, with the rest looked up from reference TRBV7-2 and TRBJ2-5, is GAGVSQSPSNKVTEKGKDVELRCDPISGHTALYWYRQSLGQGLEFLIYFQGNSAPDKSGLPSDRFSAERTGGSVSTLTIQRTQQEDSAVYLCASSAAAATQHFGPGTRLLVL.

The CDR3, as DNA: TGTGCCAGTAGGGGGGCCGGGGAGCTGTTTTTT. Translated: CASRGAGELFF. The chain combines TRBV19 with TRBJ2-2; D could derive from TRBD1 or TRBD2 (5 bases each). V was clipped by 6 bases and J by 6 bases, with 5 bases between them. CDR3 length: 11 residues. From germline, CDR1 is LNHDA and CDR2 SQIVND (reference sequence).

Points on this clonotype: One junction end disagrees with the germline gene, perhaps due to a read error. The J gene is TRBJ2-3, the V gene TRBV12-3 or TRBV12-4; tentatively, D is TRBD1 or TRBD2 (6 bases each). The CDR3 extends over 15 amino acids. CDR3 nucleotides: TGTGCCAGCAGTCCCCAACGGGGGCCCAAGAATACGCAGTCTTTT. Encoded protein: CASSPQRGPKNTQSF.

This clonotype was seen repeatedly, ten times or more. The chain carries TRBV12-3 or TRBV12-4 and TRBJ2-1; 12 nucleotides align to TRBD2. Trimming removed 6 bases from V and 7 bases from J; junction bases left unmatched: 7. This CDR3 has 15 amino acids. The CDR3 sequence: CASSPTSGSENEQFF. CDR3 in DNA: TGTGCCAGCAGCCCGACTAGCGGGAGTGAGAATGAGCAGTTCTTC.

By share, this clonotype counts as medium-sized (0.01 to 0.1%). V usage is TRBV6-1 and J usage is TRBJ1-1; D is perhaps TRBD1 (6 bases). Germline assignment: CDR1 MNHNS and CDR2 SASEGT. This CDR3 spans 15 amino acids. Trimming removed 1 base at V and 10 bases at J, with 19 bases between. The CDR3 bases are TGTGCCAGCAGTGAAGACAGGGACCCCTCCAAGTTAGCTTTCTTT. Translated, it gives CASSEDRDPSKLAFF.

The chain couples TRBV6-1 to TRBJ2-2, with D possibly matching TRBD2 (5 bases). V was shortened by 6 bases and J by 16 bases, with 27 bases between the two germline ends. The CDR3 spans 15 residues. Germline V CDR1 and CDR2: MNHNS, SASEGT. CDR3 nucleotides: TGTGCCAGCAGGCCACAGAATTTGAACACCGGGAAGCAGTTTTTT. This sequence encodes CASRPQNLNTGKQFF.

This clonotype was seen just once. This sequence joins TRBV6-1 and TRBJ2-4, with D hard to call. Germline V gene data show CDR1 as MNHNS and CDR2 as SASEGT. CDR3 length equals 14 residues. Trimming pared 11 bases from V and 13 bases from J, leaving 27 bases between. The chain's CDR3 is CAGLGGRAKNTQYF. Here the CDR3 DNA reads TGTGCCGGCCTGGGCGGACGAGCCAAAAACACCCAGTACTTC.

This clonotype counts as medium-sized (0.01 to 0.1%). The chain couples TRBV7-4 to TRBJ1-6, with 11 bases identical to TRBD1. Germline-derived CDR1 and CDR2 are SGHVT and SQSDAQ. The CDR3 extends over 21 amino acids. The J segment lost 1 base and the V segment lost 1 base, leaving 12 bases of the junction unmatched. For the CDR3, the DNA is TGTGCCAGCAGCTTAGTTTGGGGGGTGGACAGGGGGCTTTCCTATAATTCACCCCTCCACTTT. Translation gives CASSLVWGVDRGLSYNSPLHF.

At least ten counts were recorded for this clonotype. This chain joins TRBV11-2 and TRBJ2-5, with 7 bases aligning to TRBD1. CDR3 length: 13 residues. J lost 5 bases, V lost 5 bases, and 5 bases had no gene match. Germline V gene data show CDR1 as SGHAT and CDR2 as FQNNGV. The CDR3 loop reads CASSRDRVETQYF. The CDR3 nucleotides read TGTGCCAGCAGCCGCGACAGGGTGGAGACCCAGTACTTC.

By its share, this clonotype is medium-sized. The J gene is TRBJ2-1, the V gene TRBV7-3, with 10 bases aligning to TRBD2. Per the germline V gene, CDR1 is SGHTA and CDR2 is FQGTGA. V was clipped by 8 bases and J by 6 bases; unmatched bases: 7. This CDR3 comprises 14 residues. The chain's CDR3 is CASSAAGGVNEQFF. The CDR3 nucleotides are TGTGCCAGCTCTGCAGCGGGGGGGGTCAATGAGCAGTTCTTC.

Regarding this clonotype: A junction end diverges from the germline sequence, so it may reflect a read error. The rearrangement uses TRBV7-2 and TRBJ2-4; D gene ambiguous. The CDR3 loop spans 14 amino acids. Germline CDR1 SGHTA, CDR2 FQGNSA. CDR3 region: CASTVLGAKNTQYF. In nucleotides, the CDR3 is TGTGCCAGCACCGTGCTGGGTGCCAAAAATACGCAGTACTTT.

This clonotype is medium-sized. The chain carries TRBV12-3 or TRBV12-4 and TRBJ2-1, with D unresolved. This CDR3 region has 14 residues. With 4 bases removed from V and 2 bases from J, the gap between germline ends came to 9 bases. CDR3 in amino acids: CASSYVQAYNEQFF. In nucleotides, the CDR3 is TGTGCCAGCAGTTACGTCCAGGCCTACAATGAGCAGTTCTTC.

This clonotype showed up many times. In nucleotides, the CDR3 is TGCGCCAGCAGTATCCAGGGTAACACCGGGGAGCTGTTTTTT. As protein: CASSIQGNTGELFF. This chain links TRBV5-1 with TRBJ2-2, with a possible D match to TRBD1 (5 bases). Germline CDR1 and CDR2: SGHRS and YFSETQ. The V and J ends lost 5 bases and 2 bases respectively, with 10 bases between them. The CDR3 has 14 amino acids.

Turning to this clonotype: An end of the junction differs from the germline gene, which may be a read error. V and J are TRBV12-3 or TRBV12-4 and TRBJ2-3; possibly TRBD2 for D (7 bases). CDR3 length equals 14 residues. CDR3 nucleotides: TGTGCCAGCAGCGTTGGGGGGGCCGGAGAGACGCAGTACTTT. This encodes CASSVGGAGETQYF.

In this sample, this clonotype is large. V usage is TRBV11-1 and J usage is TRBJ2-1; 12 bases map to TRBD2. Germline-derived CDR1 and CDR2 are SGHAT and FQDESV (reference sequence). J was trimmed by 6 bases and V by 3 bases; bases with no gene match: 0. The length of the CDR3 is 14 residues. CDR3 nucleotide sequence: TGTGCCAGCAGCTTGACTAGCGGGAGCAATGAGCAGTTCTTC. Protein product: CASSLTSGSNEQFF.

This clonotype was found many times. The V call is TRBV6-5, the J call TRBJ1-1, with a possible D match to TRBD1 (6 bases). The V gene lost 0 bases and the J gene lost 2 bases, with 7 bases spanning the gap. The CDR3 length is 14 residues. The germline gives CDR1 MNHEY, CDR2 SVGAGI. The DNA for the CDR3 is TGTGCCAGCAGTTACTCACAGGGCAACACTGAAGCTTTCTTT. Protein sequence: CASSYSQGNTEAFF.

The chain couples TRBV20-1 to TRBJ1-2; weak D call: TRBD1 (5 bases). The V end lost 5 bases, the J end lost 1 base, and 8 bases lay between the germline ends. This CDR3 is built from 12 residues. The germline V gene has CDR1 DFQATT and CDR2 SNEGSKA (reference sequence). In DNA form, the CDR3 reads TGCAGTGCTCAGGGTCTTAACTATGGCTACACCTTC. Translated: CSAQGLNYGYTF.

The rearrangement uses TRBV7-9 and TRBJ2-3, with TRBD1 matching 8 bases. CDR3 size: 16 residues. Trimming cost V 5 bases and J 0 bases; bases outside gene matches: 7. Per the germline V gene, CDR1 is SEHNR and CDR2 is FQNEAQ (reference sequence). The DNA for the CDR3 is TGTGCCAGCAGCCCCGGACAGGGCTCTAGCACAGATACGCAGTATTTT. Translation gives CASSPGQGSSTDTQYF. The full variable domain, its missing parts supplied by reference TRBV7-9 and TRBJ2-3, is DTGVSQNPRHKITKRGQNVTFRCDPISEHNRLYWYRQTLGQGPEFLTYFQNEAQLEKSRLLSDRFSAERPKGSFSTLEIQRTEQGDSAMYLCASSPGQGSSTDTQYFGPGTRLTVL.

V usage is TRBV6-1 and J usage is TRBJ2-3, with D perhaps assigned TRBD1 or TRBD2 (6 bases each). Matching the DNA end better, TRBJ2-5 makes the J call doubtful. Germline CDR1 is MNHNS and CDR2 is SASEGT. The CDR3 contains 14 residues. The DNA for the CDR3 is TGTGCGGGGCACGGGGGCATCGGCCCAGAGACCCAGTACTTC. It yields the protein CAGHGGIGPETQYF.

This clonotype showed up many times. This sequence joins TRBV7-8 and TRBJ2-5; 9 bases line up with TRBD1. Looked up from germline, CDR1 is SGHVS and CDR2 is FQNEAQ. V shed 5 bases, J shed 5 bases, and the junction held 9 bases outside the gene matches. This CDR3 spans 15 amino acids. The CDR3 spells CASSDGQGIRETQYF. The CDR3 nucleotides are TGTGCCAGCAGCGACGGACAGGGGATAAGGGAGACCCAGTACTTC.

This clonotype was seen only a few times. V gene TRBV7-2 combines with J gene TRBJ2-7; 7 bases fit TRBD2. The ends lost 4 bases at V and 2 bases at J; junction bases unmatched: 8. This CDR3 region has 15 residues. CDR1 and CDR2 from the germline V gene are SGHTA and FQGNSA. The chain's CDR3 is CASSSGPAGAYEQYF. The DNA for the CDR3 is TGTGCCAGCAGCTCTGGGCCGGCGGGGGCCTACGAGCAGTACTTC.

This clonotype was seen a handful of times. The rearrangement links TRBV25-1 to TRBJ2-3, with D unresolved. The CDR3 runs 13 residues. Germline loops: CDR1 MGHDK, CDR2 SYGVNS. Trimming stripped 6 bases from V and 6 bases from J, with 13 bases between. The chain's CDR3 is CASRGYVGDTQYF. For the CDR3, the DNA is TGTGCCAGCAGGGGCTATGTTGGGGATACGCAGTATTTT. Complete variable domain (other parts from reference TRBV25-1 and TRBJ2-3): EADIYQTPRYLVIGTGKKITLECSQTMGHDKMYWYQQDPGMELHLIHYSYGVNSTEKGDLSSESTVSRIRTEHFPLTLESARPSHTSQYLCASRGYVGDTQYFGPGTRLTVL.

The genes are TRBV7-2 and TRBJ2-5, with 7 bases matching TRBD1. J lost 7 bases, V lost 0 bases, and 8 bases had no gene match. The germline gives CDR1 SGHTA, CDR2 FQGNSA. CDR3 length: 15 amino acids. The CDR3 loop is CASSLALQGFTTQYF. The CDR3 DNA is TGTGCCAGCAGCTTAGCCTTACAGGGGTTCACGACCCAGTACTTC.

Sample share makes this clonotype medium-sized (0.01 to 0.1%). The chain couples TRBV6-5 to TRBJ2-7; either TRBD1 or TRBD2 may supply D (5 bases each). This CDR3 is built from 13 residues. CDR1 MNHEY and CDR2 SVGAGI come from the germline V gene. Trimming cost V 2 bases and J 1 base, with 6 bases left between them. The DNA for the CDR3 is TGTGCCAGCAGTTACGGGGGATCCTACGAGCAGTACTTC. Translated: CASSYGGSYEQYF.

CDR3 in DNA: TGCGCCAGCAGCCAAGAAGGCGGGGGTTTAGTAACCGGGGAGCTGTTTTTT. As protein: CASSQEGGGLVTGELFF. The rearrangement links TRBV4-1 to TRBJ2-2, with 7 bases matching TRBD2. The CDR3 spans 17 residues. With V trimmed by 0 bases and J by 5 bases, 9 bases remained unmatched. Looked up from germline, CDR1 is MGHRA and CDR2 is YSYEKL.